Below are 30 T cell receptor beta chains sequenced from a single sample in a study of T cells in Graves' hyperthyroidism and ophthalmopathy. RNA transcripts were the template for amplifying TCR beta CDR3 regions. The study used the HTBI primer set for a first-round RT-PCR of the TCR CDR3. TCRdb passed the multiplex PCR reads through MiXCR, listing each CDR3 protein once. The table lists 200,000 to 250,000 distinct CDR3 sequences, less than 20% of them singletons. Material: blood. These receptors originate from a woman between 45 and 65 years old with Graves' hyperthyroidism.

This clonotype has a handful of counts. The genes are TRBV5-1 and TRBJ1-4; no definite D call. Per germline, CDR1 SGHRS and CDR2 YFSETQ. The CDR3 length is 13 residues. V lost 0 bases and J 7 bases, leaving 7 bases between the germline ends. This CDR3 is CASSLDLGEKLFF. The CDR3 DNA reads TGCGCCAGCAGCTTGGATCTGGGTGAAAAACTGTTTTTT.

The chain carries TRBV5-1 and TRBJ2-5; maybe TRBD1 (6 bases). Germline CDR1 SGHRS, CDR2 YFSETQ. There are 15 residues in the CDR3. V dropped 0 bases and J dropped 5 bases, with 14 bases sitting between them. The CDR3 sequence is CASSLEAGVSETQYF. The DNA of the CDR3 is TGCGCCAGCAGCTTGGAGGCAGGGGTTTCGGAGACCCAGTACTTC.

This clonotype has a count of ten or more. This chain joins TRBV6-6 and TRBJ2-1, with D maybe TRBD2 (6 bases). The CDR3 sequence is 16 residues long. Germline loops: CDR1 MNHNY, CDR2 SVGAGI (reference sequence). Trimming removed 0 bases at V and 0 bases at J, with 9 bases between. The CDR3 bases are TGTGCCAGCAGTTACTCTCGGGGGAGCTCCTACAATGAGCAGTTCTTC. Translating it yields CASSYSRGSSYNEQFF.

This clonotype was detected ten times or more. The chain combines TRBV28 with TRBJ2-7; D unresolved. Germline-derived CDR1 and CDR2 are MDHEN and SYDVKM. The CDR3 consists of 13 residues. V lost 10 bases and J lost 0, with 13 bases in between. The CDR3 loop reads CAIRRPSSYEQYF. The CDR3 bases are TGTGCCATCAGAAGACCGAGCTCCTACGAGCAGTACTTC.

V is TRBV6-1 and J is TRBJ1-1, with TRBD1 as a possible D gene (6 bases). Trimming took 6 bases from V and 1 from J, leaving 12 bases between them. The CDR3 has 14 residues. CDR1 MNHNS and CDR2 SASEGT come from the germline V gene. The CDR3: CASRQQGWNTEAFF. DNA of the CDR3: TGTGCCAGCAGGCAACAGGGTTGGAACACTGAAGCTTTCTTT.

This clonotype was seen repeatedly, ten times or more. The CDR3 here is CASSPGLAGVGTQYF. CDR3 nucleotide sequence: TGTGCCAGCTCCCCCGGACTAGCGGGAGTTGGTACGCAGTATTTT. This chain uses TRBV18 with TRBJ2-3; TRBD2 matches 13 bases. Losses at the gene ends were 6 bases for V and 8 bases for J; bases not matched to a gene: 8. Germline CDR1 and CDR2: KGHSH and LQKENI. This CDR3 contains 15 residues.

V is TRBV7-9 and J is TRBJ1-2, with D unresolved. Trimming cost V 1 base and J 4 bases, with 10 bases left between them. Germline V CDR1 and CDR2: SEHNR, FQNEAQ (reference sequence). The CDR3 is made up of 14 amino acids. Written as DNA, the CDR3 is TGTGCCAGCAGCTTAGGGAGGACCTCCTATGGCTACACCTTC. Translation: CASSLGRTSYGYTF. Filled out from reference TRBV7-9 and TRBJ1-2, the complete variable domain reads DTGVSQNPRHKITKRGQNVTFRCDPISEHNRLYWYRQTLGQGPEFLTYFQNEAQLEKSRLLSDRFSAERPKGSFSTLEIQRTEQGDSAMYLCASSLGRTSYGYTFGSGTRLTVV.

The chain employs TRBV7-8 and TRBJ2-2; D might be TRBD2 (5 bases). The CDR3 contains 16 residues. Trimming took off 5 bases at V and 1 base at J, with 14 bases between the two ends. Per the germline V gene, CDR1 is SGHVS and CDR2 is FQNEAQ. The CDR3 nucleotides read TGTGCCAGCAGCCCCATGGGCGGGTTGAACACCGGGGAGCTGTTTTTT. Translation gives CASSPMGGLNTGELFF.

This clonotype has only one observation. The J gene is TRBJ2-7, the V gene TRBV28; D possibly corresponds to TRBD2 (6 bases). The V and J ends lost 2 bases and 0 bases respectively, with 14 bases between them. Germline assignment: CDR1 MDHEN and CDR2 SYDVKM. This CDR3 is 16 amino acids long. The CDR3 loop is CASSLPSSANSYEQYF. CDR3 nucleotides: TGTGCCAGCAGTTTACCGTCTAGCGCGAACTCCTACGAGCAGTACTTC.

Turning to this clonotype: Germline is not matched at one junction end, which may reflect a read error. The J gene is TRBJ2-1, the V gene TRBV10-1; a possible D gene is TRBD2 (5 bases). Per germline, CDR1 WNHNN and CDR2 SYGVQD (reference sequence). This CDR3 comprises 14 residues. As DNA, the CDR3 is TGCGCCAGCAGTGACTTACCGGGGTACACTGAGCAGTTCTTC. It encodes CASSDLPGYTEQFF.

Many counts were recorded for this clonotype. This sequence joins TRBV12-3 or TRBV12-4 and TRBJ1-2, with 7 bases identical to TRBD1. J was trimmed by 4 bases and V by 6 bases; bases with no gene match: 5. The CDR3 spans 13 residues. The CDR3 region has the DNA TGTGCCAGCAGCCCGGACAGGATCTATGGCTACACCTTC. Its translation is CASSPDRIYGYTF.

This chain links TRBV15 with TRBJ2-7; D is tentatively TRBD1 or TRBD2 (5 bases each). The germline V gene has CDR1 LNHNV and CDR2 YYDKDF (reference sequence). Trimming cost V 0 bases and J 3 bases, with 9 bases left between them. This CDR3 is built from 14 residues. CDR3 in amino acids: CATSREGDGYEQYF. DNA of the CDR3: TGTGCCACCAGCAGAGAAGGGGACGGCTACGAGCAGTACTTC. The whole variable domain, filled in from reference TRBV15 and TRBJ2-7, reads DAMVIQNPRYQVTQFGKPVTLSCSQTLNHNVMYWYQQKSSQAPKLLFHYYDKDFNNEADTPDNFQSRRPNTSFCFLDIRSPGLGDTAMYLCATSREGDGYEQYFGPGTRLTVT.

The sample holds many counts of this clonotype. V and J are TRBV3-1 and TRBJ2-5, with D uncertain. The CDR3 has 12 amino acids. Germline-derived CDR1 and CDR2 are LGHDT and YNNKEL (reference sequence). V lost 0 bases and J lost 1, with 0 bases in between. This chain's CDR3 is CASSQDQETQYF. DNA for the CDR3: TGTGCCAGCAGCCAAGACCAAGAGACCCAGTACTTC.

The table lists this clonotype with many counts. The chain is built from TRBV6-6 and TRBJ2-5, with 11 bases fitting TRBD2. Trimming removed 5 bases from V and 2 bases from J; junction bases left unmatched: 4. This CDR3 has 15 amino acids. Germline-derived CDR1 and CDR2 are MNHNY and SVGAGI (reference sequence). CDR3 region: CASSNRLAGQETQYF. The CDR3 region has the DNA TGTGCCAGCAGTAACCGACTAGCGGGACAAGAGACCCAGTACTTC.

This clonotype appeared a few times. The chain employs TRBV10-3 and TRBJ2-5, with D perhaps matching TRBD1 or TRBD2 (6 bases each). This CDR3 contains 13 residues. Trimming cost V 8 bases and J 5 bases, with 15 bases left between them. Germline CDR1 is ENHRY and CDR2 is SYGVKD. The DNA for the CDR3 is TGTGCCATCTCTGGGGGGCCGGGGGAGACCCAGTACTTC. The encoded protein is CAISGGPGETQYF.

In this sample, this clonotype turned up many times. This chain connects TRBV20-1 to TRBJ2-7, with TRBD2 as a possible D gene (5 bases). CDR1 is DFQATT, CDR2 SNEGSKA, per germline (reference sequence). The CDR3 is made up of 13 amino acids. The germline V and J ends were trimmed by 7 bases and 0 bases, with 13 bases remaining between them. The CDR3 region is CSGGSTNSYEQYF. In nucleotides, the CDR3 is TGCAGTGGGGGTTCGACTAACTCCTACGAGCAGTACTTC.

This clonotype was recorded many times. The V and J genes are TRBV2 and TRBJ1-1, with D unresolved. The germline V and J ends were trimmed by 5 bases and 5 bases, with 9 bases remaining between them. The germline gives CDR1 SNHLY, CDR2 FYNNEI. The CDR3 consists of 12 residues. CDR3 DNA sequence: TGTGCCAGCAGTCGAGACGGTACTGAAGCTTTCTTT. Protein sequence: CASSRDGTEAFF. The full variable domain, completed using reference TRBV2 and TRBJ1-1, is EPEVTQTPSHQVTQMGQEVILRCVPISNHLYFYWYRQILGQKVEFLVSFYNNEISEKSEIFDDQFSVERPDGSNFTLKIRSTKLEDSAMYFCASSRDGTEAFFGQGTRLTVV.

The V gene is TRBV30, the J gene TRBJ2-1; 14 bases are a match to TRBD2. With 3 bases clipped from V and 8 bases from J, the junction kept 6 bases outside the gene matches. The germline V gene encodes CDR1 GTSNPN and CDR2 SVGIG (reference sequence). CDR3 length: 15 residues. The CDR3 DNA reads as TGTGCCTGGAGAGCGACTAGCGGGAGGGTCGATGAGCAGTTCTTC. Protein: CAWRATSGRVDEQFF.

Concerning this clonotype: This may stem from a read error, because a much larger clone lies one nucleotide away. The gene calls are TRBV24-1 and TRBJ1-3; tentatively, D is TRBD1 (5 bases). The CDR3 spans 13 residues. Germline V gives CDR1 KGHDR, CDR2 SFDVKD. CDR3 residues: CATTGPSGNAIYF. The CDR3 nucleotides are TGTGCCACTACGGGGCCATCTGGAAACGCCATATATTTT.

This clonotype has at least ten counts. V gene TRBV29-1 combines with J gene TRBJ1-5, with TRBD1 matching over 7 bases. Germline loops: CDR1 SQVTM, CDR2 ANQGSEA. The J segment lost 4 bases and the V segment lost 7 bases, leaving 4 bases of the junction unmatched. This CDR3 spans 12 amino acids. The CDR3: CSATGANQPQHF. The DNA of the CDR3 is TGCAGCGCTACAGGGGCAAATCAGCCCCAGCATTTT.

The chain uses TRBV9 and TRBJ1-2, with TRBD1 as a possible D gene (5 bases). Looked up from germline, CDR1 is SGDLS and CDR2 is YYNGEE. The V gene lost 2 bases and the J gene lost 8 bases, with 16 bases spanning the gap. The CDR3 totals 14 residues. CDR3 amino acids: CASSVVWDREGYTF. The CDR3 DNA reads as TGTGCCAGCAGCGTTGTTTGGGACCGTGAAGGCTACACCTTC.

Concerning this clonotype itself: A much larger clone lies one base from this, so it may be a read error. This chain connects TRBV19 to TRBJ1-5, with unresolved D. This CDR3 has 15 amino acids. The V gene's germline CDR1 is LNHDA and CDR2 SQIVND (reference sequence). V dropped 7 bases and J dropped 3 bases, with 16 bases sitting between them. CDR3 loop: CASNSLTASNQPQHF. CDR3 nucleotides: TGTGCCAGTAATTCCCTCACAGCGTCCAATCAGCCCCAGCATTTT.

This clonotype has ten or more counts. The CDR3 coding sequence is TGTGCCAGCAGCCCCACCCGCGCTAGCACAGATACGCAGTATTTT. Residues: CASSPTRASTDTQYF. The V call is TRBV7-3, the J call TRBJ2-3; D is unresolved. From germline, CDR1 is SGHTA and CDR2 FQGTGA. The CDR3 covers 15 residues. The germline V and J ends were trimmed by 5 bases and 0 bases, with 12 bases remaining between them.

This clonotype was seen at least ten times. This chain connects TRBV11-2 to TRBJ1-3, with TRBD1 matching 8 bases. CDR3 size: 13 residues. The germline V gene encodes CDR1 SGHAT and CDR2 FQNNGV. V lost 5 bases and J lost 8; bases outside the gene matches: 5. The CDR3 DNA reads as TGTGCCAGCAGCAGAGACAGGGGATACACCATATATTTT. Translation: CASSRDRGYTIYF.

The table lists this clonotype with many counts. This chain links TRBV3-1 with TRBJ1-3; D gene uncertain. Per the germline V gene, CDR1 is LGHDT and CDR2 is YNNKEL (reference sequence). This CDR3 is 16 amino acids long. Trimming left V 0 bases short and J 2 bases short, with 11 bases between. Here the CDR3 reads CASSQEWVTPGNTIYF. For the CDR3, the DNA is TGTGCCAGCAGCCAAGAGTGGGTTACGCCTGGAAACACCATATATTTT.

This clonotype was counted between two and nine times. This rearrangement joins TRBV5-1 to TRBJ1-4, with 7 nucleotides matching TRBD1. CDR1 is SGHRS, CDR2 YFSETQ, per germline. The CDR3 contains 15 residues. Trimming cost V 4 bases and J 5 bases; bases outside gene matches: 8. DNA of the CDR3: TGCGCCAGCAGCCCCGGGGACAGACAAAATGAAAAACTGTTTTTT. Encoded protein: CASSPGDRQNEKLFF.

A few counts support this clonotype. The V and J genes are TRBV7-9 and TRBJ2-3, with 9 nucleotides matching TRBD2. This CDR3 has 15 residues. Trimming removed 5 bases from V and 7 bases from J; junction bases left unmatched: 10. Germline V CDR1 and CDR2: SEHNR, FQNEAQ (reference sequence). CDR3 DNA: TGTGCCAGCAGCCAGAGACTAGCGGTGATGAATACGCAGTATTTT. Its translation is CASSQRLAVMNTQYF.

The table lists this clonotype with many counts. V usage is TRBV2 and J usage is TRBJ1-4; 8 bases line up with TRBD1. The V gene end was trimmed by 6 bases and the J gene end by 4 bases; junction bases not matched to a gene: 4. There are 14 residues in the CDR3. Germline V gene lookup returns CDR1 SNHLY and CDR2 FYNNEI. This CDR3 reads CASRPDRGNEKLFF. CDR3 nucleotides: TGTGCCAGCAGACCCGACAGGGGTAATGAAAAACTGTTTTTT. Full variable domain (remainder filled in from reference TRBV2 and TRBJ1-4): EPEVTQTPSHQVTQMGQEVILRCVPISNHLYFYWYRQILGQKVEFLVSFYNNEISEKSEIFDDQFSVERPDGSNFTLKIRSTKLEDSAMYFCASRPDRGNEKLFFGSGTQLSVL.

This clonotype was counted many times. The chain combines TRBV28 with TRBJ2-1; 8 bases map to TRBD2. CDR3 length equals 12 residues. The germline V gene encodes CDR1 MDHEN and CDR2 SYDVKM. With V trimmed by 6 bases and J by 9 bases, 4 bases remained unmatched. CDR3 residues: CASRAGASEQFF. The CDR3 DNA is TGTGCCAGCAGAGCGGGAGCGAGTGAGCAGTTCTTC.

This clonotype has a count of ten or more. J is TRBJ1-1 and V is TRBV27; D might be TRBD1 (6 bases). The germline CDR1 and CDR2 sequences are MNHEY and SMNVEV (reference sequence). Between the trimmed V and J ends, which lost 3 bases and 4 bases, there was a span of 15 bases. The CDR3 extends over 15 amino acids. CDR3 amino acids: CASSFVGRRGTEAFF. For the CDR3, the DNA is TGTGCCAGCAGTTTCGTGGGGCGCAGGGGCACTGAAGCTTTCTTT.